A single T cell receptor (beta chain) is shown here with its context. The sample comes from a study of blood T cell repertoires in COVID-19. As for the study in general: COVID-19 samples, acute and convalescent, were from the United States, Italy and Spain.

Original processing notes: The assay estimated nucleated cells by amplifying reference gene primers. TCRdb's table, derived via immunoSEQ multiplex PCR, lists solely in-frame clones and lacks some. V, J and clone size are those of that table, while D and trimming were read from the DNA. In the table there are more than 200,000 clones, 80% to 90% of which are singletons. Seattle patients were enrolled during active infection and followed longitudinally. Sequenced input: peripheral blood. The TCR originated in a man between 45 and 60 years old with COVID-19, enrolled during active disease.

The CDR3 loop reads CASSPGLQAYGYTF. The CDR3 bases are TGTGCCAGCAGTCCGGGACTTCAAGCCTATGGCTACACCTTC. The chain combines TRBV6-5 with TRBJ1-2, with D perhaps TRBD1 (5 bases). The CDR3 loop spans 14 amino acids. The V gene's germline CDR1 is MNHEY and CDR2 SVGAGI. Between the trimmed V and J ends, which lost 5 bases and 4 bases, there was a span of 14 bases.